This T cell receptor (beta chain) is drawn from a study of vaccination and CD4 T cells after COVID-19 (dated by TCRdb to between 2020 and 2023). For the wider study: Every convalescent patient had a positive nasal swab PCR test for SARS-CoV-2, with mild disease in about 9 patients and severe disease in one. The convalescent cohort comprised six males and four females, including two Hispanic individuals, seven Caucasians, two Asians and one multiracial person. Two doses of either the Pfizer-BioNTech BNT162b2 vaccine (n=8) or the Moderna mRNA-1273 vaccine (n=2) were administered to participants. Post-COVID blood samples were collected from convalescent patients a median of around 100 days after diagnosis, with a range of about 30 to 161 days. Post-vaccine blood samples were obtained a median of approximately 74 days after the second vaccine dose, with a range of roughly 14 to 241 days. Culture stimuli were overlapping spike peptide pools from SARS-CoV-2 and from the common cold coronaviruses HCoV-NL63, HCoV-OC43 and HCoV-229E. In control cultures, a CEFX viral epitope pool was used as positive control, an HIV-1 Nef peptide pool was used as negative control, or no peptide was added. In around nine COVID-19 convalescent patients and a few infection-naive healthy vaccine recipients, the spike-specific CD4+ TCR repertoire before mRNA vaccination was compared with the repertoire after mRNA vaccination.

The receptor library was made with PCR. DNA from cultured CD4+ T cells underwent TCR sequencing with the Oncomine TCR Beta short-read assay at the Johns Hopkins FTIC core. Genomic DNA was extracted from the cultured CD4+ T cells with the QIAamp micro DNA kit. Oncomine TCR Beta libraries made from cultured CD4+ T cells were pooled using unique dual indexes and sequenced on an Illumina iSeq 100. The study's processing was this. Non-productive sequences were filtered out, and CDR3s that did not start with C, did not end with F or W, or were shorter than 7 amino acids were discarded. Antigen-specific clonotypes were identified using the MANAFEST web application through comparison of peptide-stimulated wells with reference and other culture wells. Positive clones required FDR below 0.05, an odds ratio above 5, and productive frequency above 0.1% in at least two of three replicate wells. Clonotypes that were significantly expanded in both SARS-CoV-2 spike wells and at least one common cold coronavirus spike condition were defined as cross-reactive. Similarity between CDR3 sequences was evaluated in R version 3.6.1 using Levenshtein distances (stringdist) and unrooted phylogenetic trees (ape). TCRdb cleaned the public reads at Q25 with fastp, built clones with MiXCR and kept in-frame beta chains. A single entry per CDR3 protein holds the most common genes and DNA from its merged rows. Here the V and J calls rest on TCRdb's processing, not on the authors' analysis. For this sample there are 17,000 or so distinct CDR3 sequences; almost 40% appear just once. The ten largest clones take up 7% to 8.5% of the sample.

Worth noting for this clonotype: No antigen is known for it. No base qualities exist here, and no much larger clone lies one base off it.

V is cut back by 5 bases and J by 0 bases, with 8 bases in the junction unmatched. The CDR3 runs 17 residues from the cysteine to the phenylalanine. The retained sequence is limited to the CDR3, 51 bases, with the frame set at the first base. Via the germline V gene (reference sequence), CDR1 is DFQATT and CDR2 SNEGSKA. Results the study describes overall, beyond this receptor: The number of convalescent patients in the study was relatively small, and the study did not examine early timepoints following natural infection. Among convalescent patients, a median about 86% of the SARS-CoV-2-reactive clones seen after vaccination appeared only after vaccination, which suggests priming specific to the vaccine. Of the vaccine-specific clones found in convalescent patients, nearly all (304 of 307) were mono-reactive for SARS-CoV-2 spike instead of being cross-reactive with common cold coronaviruses. The median number of SARS-CoV-2-reactive clonotypes rose from under 25 after infection to 38 after vaccination, but the change was not significant.

The treatment or condition label of this sample denotes: roughly nine-day PBMC culture with coronavirus spike peptide pools or control peptides (ViraFEST assay). To expand antigen-specific T cells with peptide pools and then pick out the expanded clonotypes through TCR sequencing, the study relied on the ViraFEST assay. The convalescent patients' positive SARS-CoV-2 PCR tests fell between March and December 2020, which was before the Alpha, Beta and Delta variants emerged in the United States. Each well held two million PBMCs cultured with roughly 9.2 ug/ml peptide pools in IMDM containing 5% human AB serum and around 10 IU/ml IL-2. Half of the culture medium was replaced with fresh IL-2-containing medium on days 3 and 7. After less than 12 days of culture, CD4+ T cells were isolated by negative selection using the EasySep CD4+ T cell isolation kit. PBMCs were separated from whole blood using Ficoll-Paque Plus gradient centrifugation and then either used fresh or cryopreserved at -140C. In general, triplicate wells were set up for every culture condition.

Sequencing used CD4+ T cells from blood, cultured in vitro. The receptor comes from a human donor who had recovered from COVID-19. The rearranged segments are TRBV20-1 and TRBJ2-6; TRBD1 lines up with 9 middle nucleotides. The CDR3 reads CSAQFRDRVSGANVLTF. The nucleotides are TGCAGTGCTCAATTCCGGGACAGGGTCTCTGGGGCCAACGTCCTGACTTTC.